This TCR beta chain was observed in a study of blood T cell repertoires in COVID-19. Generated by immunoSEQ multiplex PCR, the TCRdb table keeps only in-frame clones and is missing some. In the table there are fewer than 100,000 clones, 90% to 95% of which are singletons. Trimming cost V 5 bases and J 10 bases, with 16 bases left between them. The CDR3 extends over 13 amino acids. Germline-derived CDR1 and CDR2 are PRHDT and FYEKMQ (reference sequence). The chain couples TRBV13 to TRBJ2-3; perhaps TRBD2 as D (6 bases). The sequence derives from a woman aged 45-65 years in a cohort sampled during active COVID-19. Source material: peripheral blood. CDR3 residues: CASSVGGPTSQYF. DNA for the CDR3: TGTGCCAGCAGCGTTGGAGGGCCAACATCGCAGTATTTT.